Listed below are T cell receptor beta chains from one sample, sequenced in a study of CD8+ T cells in alopecia areata. Profiling relied on immunoSEQ multiplex PCR, and the TCRdb table lists in-frame clones only, not all of them. This table has approximately 200,000 clones, 58% appearing once. The material was CD4+ T cells sorted from blood, obtained at week 24, from a patient treated with tofacitinib. Source of these receptors: a human donor with alopecia areata. The CDR3 runs from the conserved cysteine through the conserved F or W. The D gene is left open where the match is weak. Clone size appears in some rows only: once, few, many, or a class for an expanded clone.

J,size,V,D,CDR3,DNA
TRBJ2-7,.,TRBV30,TRBD1,CAWSGTGGGYEQYF,TGTGCCTGGAGTGGAACAGGGGGCGGGTACGAGCAGTACTTC
TRBJ1-2,.,TRBV7-3,.,CASSPDSNYGYTF,TGTGCCAGCTCCCCGGACAGTAACTATGGCTACACCTTC
TRBJ2-6,.,TRBV6-5,TRBD2,CASSTPRTRNVLTF,TGTGCCAGCAGTACCCCCAGGACTAGGAACGTCCTGACTTTC
TRBJ1-4,.,TRBV10-3,TRBD1,CAISEGTGVEKLFF,TGTGCCATCAGTGAGGGGACAGGGGTAGAAAAACTGTTTTTT
TRBJ2-3,.,TRBV9,.,CASSVGEEDTQYF,TGTGCCAGCAGCGTAGGGGAGGAAGATACGCAGTATTTT
TRBJ1-3,few,TRBV29-1,.,CSVGVSGNTIYF,TGCAGCGTCGGGGTCTCTGGAAACACCATATATTTT
TRBJ2-3,few,TRBV9,TRBD1,CASSDERDRDSDTQYF,TGTGCCAGCAGCGACGAGAGGGACAGGGATTCAGATACGCAGTATTTT
TRBJ1-2,few,TRBV6-5,.,CASSYGTLKVSGYTF,TGTGCCAGCAGTTACGGGACCCTGAAGGTCTCTGGCTACACCTTC
TRBJ2-4,.,TRBV5-1,TRBD1,CASSPGQSAKNIQYF,TGCGCCAGCAGCCCGGGACAGAGCGCCAAAAACATTCAGTACTTC
TRBJ2-5,few,TRBV4-3,TRBD2,CASSQPGLEETQYF,TGCGCCAGCAGCCAACCGGGACTAGAGGAGACCCAGTACTTC
TRBJ1-3,.,TRBV27,.,CASSFQRSSGNTIYF,TGTGCCAGCAGTTTCCAACGGAGCTCTGGAAACACCATATATTTT
TRBJ2-5,.,TRBV5-1,.,CASSRYSDPGETQYF,TGCGCCAGCAGCCGTTACAGCGATCCAGGAGAGACCCAGTACTTC
TRBJ1-5,.,TRBV27,.,CASSLRGGTNQPQHF,TGTGCCAGCAGCTTGCGGGGGGGTACCAATCAGCCCCAGCATTTT
TRBJ2-7,once,TRBV7-3,.,CASSSIPLGTGLGYEQYF,TGTGCCAGCAGCTCGATACCCTTAGGGACGGGCCTGGGGTACGAGCAGTACTTC
TRBJ2-3,.,TRBV7-3,.,CASSLGTDTQYF,TGTGCCAGCAGCTTAGGGACAGATACGCAGTATTTT
TRBJ1-3,.,TRBV30,.,CAWSRTGNSGNTIYF,TGTGCCTGGAGTAGAACAGGGAACTCCGGAAACACCATATATTTT
TRBJ2-4,.,TRBV7-2,TRBD2,CASSLVRLASIQYF,TGTGCCAGCAGCTTAGTGAGACTAGCTAGCATTCAGTACTTC
TRBJ2-7,.,TRBV30,.,CAWSVMTDSYEQYF,TGTGCCTGGAGTGTAATGACAGACTCCTACGAGCAGTACTTC
TRBJ1-2,.,TRBV6-5,.,CASSYSNSVYGYTF,TGTGCCAGCAGTTACTCGAACAGCGTTTATGGCTACACCTTC
TRBJ2-5,.,TRBV6-6,.,CASSKGGWQETQYF,TGTGCCAGCAGCAAGGGAGGATGGCAAGAGACCCAGTACTTC
TRBJ2-3,many,TRBV5-1,TRBD2,CASSWGLADDTDTQYF,TGCGCCAGCAGCTGGGGACTAGCGGACGACACAGATACGCAGTATTTT
TRBJ2-1,few,TRBV6-5,.,CASSYETNNEQFF,TGTGCCAGCAGTTACGAAACCAACAATGAGCAGTTCTTC
TRBJ1-4,.,TRBV6-1,.,CASREPGEKLFF,TGTGCCAGCAGGGAGCCCGGCGAAAAACTGTTTTTT
TRBJ2-7,.,TRBV4-1,TRBD2,CASSQGTSGRAGYEQYF,TGCGCCAGCAGCCAGGGGACTAGCGGGAGGGCGGGATACGAGCAGTACTTC
TRBJ2-7,.,TRBV7-2,.,CASRGDGYEQYF,TGTGCCAGCCGGGGAGATGGGTACGAGCAGTACTTC
TRBJ1-2,.,TRBV5-1,.,CASSLEFSNGYTF,TGCGCCAGCAGCCTCGAATTCTCTAATGGCTACACCTTC
TRBJ2-3,once,TRBV28,TRBD2,CASSLRQREFLADTQYF,TGTGCCAGCAGTTTAAGGCAGCGGGAGTTCTTGGCAGATACGCAGTATTTT
TRBJ2-5,.,TRBV7-2,.,CASSQSGLIQETQYF,TGTGCCAGCAGTCAATCGGGCCTCATTCAGGAGACCCAGTACTTC
TRBJ2-4,few,TRBV29-1,TRBD2,CSVTGTRERAKNIQYF,TGCAGCGTGACCGGGACTAGGGAACGAGCCAAAAACATTCAGTACTTC
TRBJ2-3,.,TRBV13,.,CASSSYDVTDTQYF,TGTGCCAGCAGCTCCTATGATGTCACAGATACGCAGTATTTT
TRBJ2-3,.,TRBV7-3,.,CASSPGWGGGDTQYF,TGTGCCAGCAGCCCCGGTTGGGGAGGGGGAGATACGCAGTATTTT
TRBJ2-6,few,TRBV7-3,TRBD2,CASSLTGLAGNGANVLTF,TGTGCCAGCAGCTTAACGGGACTAGCGGGTAATGGGGCCAACGTCCTGACTTTC
TRBJ2-3,.,TRBV2,.,CASSETTDTQYF,TGTGCCAGCAGTGAGACAACAGATACGCAGTATTTT
TRBJ1-2,.,TRBV29-1,TRBD1,CSVEPGTGTYGYTF,TGCAGCGTTGAACCCGGGACAGGGACCTATGGCTACACCTTC
TRBJ2-6,.,TRBV9,.,CASSVGRQSGANVLTF,TGTGCCAGCAGCGTAGGTCGGCAGTCTGGGGCCAACGTCCTGACTTTC
TRBJ1-3,.,TRBV23-1,.,CASTLLGSAGPGNTIYF,TGCGCCAGCACCCTTTTGGGTTCGGCGGGGCCTGGAAACACCATATATTTT
TRBJ1-4,.,TRBV5-4,.,CASSFPGRPNEKLFF,TGTGCCAGCAGCTTCCCCGGGAGACCTAATGAAAAACTGTTTTTT
TRBJ2-7,.,TRBV29-1,TRBD1,CSVVWDRIIYEQYF,TGCAGCGTTGTTTGGGACAGGATCATCTACGAGCAGTACTTC
TRBJ2-1,once,TRBV5-1,.,CASSFGGRDNEQFF,TGCGCCAGCAGCTTCGGGGGCCGCGACAATGAGCAGTTCTTC
TRBJ1-2,few,TRBV5-6,.,CASSLADYGYTF,TGTGCCAGCAGCTTAGCGGACTATGGCTACACCTTC
TRBJ2-6,.,TRBV6-5,.,CASSRTRFGANVLTF,TGTGCCAGCAGTCGTACAAGGTTTGGGGCCAACGTCCTGACTTTC
TRBJ1-5,.,TRBV15,.,CATSRDLQGNQPQHF,TGTGCCACCAGCAGAGACCTACAGGGCAATCAGCCCCAGCATTTT
TRBJ2-1,few,TRBV5-1,.,CASSLEDNEQFF,TGCGCCAGCAGCTTGGAAGACAATGAGCAGTTCTTC
TRBJ2-7,.,TRBV7-9,.,CASSPPSRDEQYF,TGTGCCAGCAGCCCTCCGTCTCGGGACGAGCAGTACTTC
TRBJ1-3,.,TRBV25-1,TRBD1,CASRPGTGGNTIYF,TGTGCCAGCAGGCCCGGGACAGGTGGAAACACCATATATTTT
TRBJ2-7,.,TRBV5-1,TRBD1,CASSLSGRIGGSPYEQYF,TGCGCCAGCAGCTTGTCGGGCCGGATAGGGGGCAGCCCCTACGAGCAGTACTTC
TRBJ1-2,.,TRBV4-2,.,CASSQDINREDYGYTF,TGTGCCAGCAGCCAAGACATAAACAGGGAGGACTATGGCTACACCTTC
TRBJ2-5,.,TRBV10-3,.,CAISESRTGETQYF,TGTGCCATCAGTGAGTCTAGGACTGGTGAGACCCAGTACTTC
TRBJ1-2,.,TRBV5-4,.,CASSLVGTWMDYGYTF,TGTGCCAGCAGCTTGGTGGGCACCTGGATGGACTATGGCTACACCTTC
TRBJ2-3,.,TRBV30,.,CAWSVGTDTQYF,TGTGCCTGGAGTGTCGGAACAGATACGCAGTATTTT
TRBJ2-5,.,TRBV5-6,.,CATALAAAGTQYF,TGTGCCACCGCCTTGGCCGCGGCGGGGACCCAGTACTTC